This TCR beta chain derives from a study of vaccination effects on CD4 cells after COVID-19. Study-wide context: Researchers obtained post-vaccine samples at a median of 72 days past the second dose.

Only in-frame clones appear in the TCRdb table, and some are missing; sequencing was by immunoSEQ multiplex PCR. Altogether approximately 61,000 clones are present, 73% being singletons, with the ten largest covering roughly 1.2%. Under the ViraFEST assay, PBMC were stimulated with viral peptide pools so that antigen-specific CD4+ T cells expanded. Sequencing was performed afterwards. Researchers isolated CD4+ T cells once approximately ten days of culture had elapsed. Each participant was given two doses of one vaccine (BNT162b2 or mRNA-1273). A remark on this clone: What it binds is unknown.

The CDR3 is 16 amino acids. With 4 bases clipped from V and 3 bases from J, the junction kept 9 bases outside the gene matches. CDR1 is SGDLS, CDR2 YYNGEE, per germline. The gene calls are TRBV9 and TRBJ1-5; 8 bases are a match to TRBD1. The sequencing used CD4+ T cells from PBMCs cultured with HCoV-229E spike peptides, collected after COVID-19 vaccination. This TCR derives from a human donor who received a COVID-19 vaccine. As DNA, the CDR3 is TGTGCCAGCAGCCCGGCGGCAGGGGGCAACAATCAGCCCCAGCATTTT. Its translation: CASSPAAGGNNQPQHF.